The 25 T cell receptor beta chains reported below all come from one sample, sequenced in a study of post-analysis software for immune sequencing data. Every TCR beta cDNA library bore unique molecular identifiers. One entry per CDR3 protein results from TCRdb running MiXCR on the PCR reads. The sample lists some 450,000 distinct CDR3 sequences, under 55% occurring once. These receptors lack a known antigen. General observations from the study: Controls showed lower frequencies than patients for roughly 5 TRBV segments, and TRBV5-6, TRBV5-1 and TRBV20-1 were among these.

Sequenced sample: blood. The receptors originated from a girl between 10 and 17 years old with multiple sclerosis.

In its sample, this clonotype was seen many times. The rearrangement uses TRBV29-1 and TRBJ2-1; D gene uncertain. Per germline, CDR1 SQVTM and CDR2 ANQGSEA. The CDR3 loop spans 10 amino acids. V was clipped by 2 bases and J by 6 bases, with 2 bases between them. The CDR3 here is CSVEINEQFF. As DNA, the CDR3 is TGCAGCGTTGAAATCAATGAGCAGTTCTTC.

The chain links TRBV6-5 to TRBJ1-1; D is undetermined. In germline, CDR1 is MNHEY, CDR2 SVGAGI. V shed 4 bases and J shed 7 bases, with 13 bases lying between them. The CDR3 is 13 amino acids. CDR3 nucleotides: TGTGCCAGCAGTTCATGGACCGGGAGTGAAGCTTTCTTT. Translated, it gives CASSSWTGSEAFF.

The genes are TRBV6-5 and TRBJ2-3; D remains ambiguous. Germline assignment: CDR1 MNHEY and CDR2 SVGAGI. This CDR3 has 13 amino acids. The ends were cut back, 3 bases at V and 2 bases at J, with 6 bases in the middle. The CDR3 reads CASSYGFTDTQYF. The CDR3 DNA reads TGTGCCAGCAGTTATGGATTCACAGATACGCAGTATTTT.

The chain carries TRBV27 and TRBJ1-5; TRBD1 is a possible D gene (6 bases). This CDR3 is 15 amino acids long. V dropped 6 bases and J dropped 3 bases, with 15 bases sitting between them. Germline-derived CDR1 and CDR2 are MNHEY and SMNVEV (reference sequence). CDR3 protein: CASRLTRTDNQPQHF. In DNA, the CDR3 is TGTGCCAGCAGACTTACTCGGACAGACAATCAGCCCCAGCATTTT.

The chain links TRBV7-3 to TRBJ2-3; the match to TRBD1 covers 11 bases. V was clipped by 5 bases and J by 4 bases; unmatched bases: 8. The CDR3 contains 16 residues. The V gene's germline CDR1 is SGHTA and CDR2 FQGTGA. CDR3: CASSPRTGGASDTQYF. In DNA form, the CDR3 reads TGTGCCAGCAGCCCCCGGACAGGGGGCGCGTCAGATACGCAGTATTTT.

This clonotype has only a few counts. At one end, the junction sequence differs from germline, possibly due to a read error. CDR3 sequence (DNA): TGTGCCAACAGTGAGGGACTGATGAACACTGAAGCTTTCTTT. It codes for CANSEGLMNTEAFF. V usage is TRBV6-2 or TRBV6-3 and J usage is TRBJ1-1, with D maybe TRBD1 (5 bases). The germline V gene has CDR1 MNHEY and CDR2 SVGEGT. CDR3 length: 14 residues.

This rearrangement joins TRBV7-9 to TRBJ2-3; the D is unclear. Trimming removed 5 bases at V and 0 bases at J, with 12 bases between. CDR1 and CDR2 (germline): SEHNR, FQNEAQ (reference sequence). This CDR3 spans 15 amino acids. The CDR3 coding sequence is TGTGCCAGCAGCGGGATAATCCCTAGCACAGATACGCAGTATTTT. It codes for CASSGIIPSTDTQYF. The whole variable domain, filled in from reference TRBV7-9 and TRBJ2-3, reads DTGVSQNPRHKITKRGQNVTFRCDPISEHNRLYWYRQTLGQGPEFLTYFQNEAQLEKSRLLSDRFSAERPKGSFSTLEIQRTEQGDSAMYLCASSGIIPSTDTQYFGPGTRLTVL.

The J gene is TRBJ2-5, the V gene TRBV5-1; 9 nucleotides match TRBD1. The CDR3 runs to 16 residues. Germline lookup yields CDR1 SGHRS and CDR2 YFSETQ. V lost 4 bases and J lost 1; bases outside the gene matches: 8. The CDR3 region is CASSPGQGNIQETQYF. The DNA of the CDR3 is TGCGCCAGCAGCCCGGGACAGGGAAATATCCAAGAGACCCAGTACTTC.

V usage is TRBV5-1 and J usage is TRBJ2-1; TRBD2 aligns across 9 bases. CDR1 is SGHRS and CDR2 is YFSETQ in the germline V gene. V dropped 4 bases and J dropped 5; count of bases not matched to a gene: 1. CDR3 length: 13 amino acids. The DNA for the CDR3 is TGCGCCAGCAGCGCGGGAGGGGACAATGAGCAGTTCTTC. Translated, it gives CASSAGGDNEQFF.

The chain has TRBV7-8 and TRBJ1-5; a possible D gene is TRBD1 (6 bases). The germline V gene encodes CDR1 SGHVS and CDR2 FQNEAQ. This CDR3 region has 17 residues. V shed 5 bases and J shed 3 bases, with 20 bases lying between them. The CDR3 region has the DNA TGTGCCAGCAGCGTTAACAGGGAACGTGGGCTCAATCAGCCCCAGCATTTT. Its protein is CASSVNRERGLNQPQHF.

This clonotype was seen a handful of times. The chain joins TRBV9 to TRBJ2-5; the match to TRBD2 covers 7 bases. Germline CDR1 is SGDLS and CDR2 is YYNGEE. The CDR3 loop spans 14 amino acids. V gave up 0 bases and J gave up 3 bases; unmatched junction bases: 2. The CDR3 spells CASSVVAGEETQYF. The CDR3 coding sequence is TGTGCCAGCAGCGTAGTGGCGGGAGAAGAGACCCAGTACTTC. The full variable domain, rest sourced from reference TRBV9 and TRBJ2-5, is DSGVTQTPKHLITATGQRVTLRCSPRSGDLSVYWYQQSLDQGLQFLIQYYNGEERAKGNILERFSAQQFPDLHSELNLSSLELGDSALYFCASSVVAGEETQYFGPGTRLLVL.

CDR3 bases: TGTGCCAGCAGACCTAGCGGGAGTCACCAAGAGACCCAGTACTTC. Amino acid sequence: CASRPSGSHQETQYF. This rearrangement joins TRBV6-2 or TRBV6-3 to TRBJ2-5; 10 bases line up with TRBD2. The V and J ends lost 6 bases and 0 bases, in that order; junction bases with no gene match: 4. The germline V gene encodes CDR1 MNHEY and CDR2 SVGEGT. This CDR3 region has 15 residues.

In its sample, this clonotype was seen a few times. V gene TRBV20-1 combines with J gene TRBJ2-5; 7 bases agree with TRBD1. The CDR3 totals 15 residues. The V and J ends lost 1 base and 5 bases, in that order; junction bases with no gene match: 10. Germline V gene sequence: CDR1 DFQATT, CDR2 SNEGSKA (reference sequence). In nucleotides, the CDR3 is TGCAGTGCTAGAGGCAACACAGGGGATGGTGAGACCCAGTACTTC. It yields the protein CSARGNTGDGETQYF.

The CDR3 nucleotides read TGCGCCAGCAGCTTGTCCCCGGACAGGGCTTTTAATTCACCCCTCCACTTT. It translates to CASSLSPDRAFNSPLHF. This chain joins TRBV5-1 and TRBJ1-6; 8 positions agree with TRBD1. Germline V gene data show CDR1 as SGHRS and CDR2 as YFSETQ. This CDR3 has 17 residues. J lost 6 bases, V lost 1 base, and 9 bases had no gene match.

This clonotype was seen ten or more times. The chain joins TRBV28 to TRBJ2-5; TRBD2 matches at 9 bases. The CDR3 runs 14 residues. From germline, CDR1 is MDHEN and CDR2 SYDVKM. Trimming at V came to 2 bases and at J to 2 bases, leaving 0 bases not matched to a gene. CDR3 nucleotides: TGTGCCAGCAGTTTAGCGGGAGGGCAAGAGACCCAGTACTTC. It specifies CASSLAGGQETQYF.

The chain links TRBV30 to TRBJ2-3; weak D call: TRBD2 (6 bases). The V end was cut by 2 bases, the J end by 4 bases, with 10 bases between. Germline assignment: CDR1 GTSNPN and CDR2 SVGIG (reference sequence). This CDR3 has 13 residues. CDR3 coding DNA: TGTGCCTGGAGTACGGGAGCGGCAGATACGCAGTATTTT. It translates to CAWSTGAADTQYF.

This chain joins TRBV5-6 and TRBJ2-2; D gene unclear. V was pared by 3 bases and J by 1 base, with 10 bases between. The CDR3 loop spans 15 amino acids. CDR1 and CDR2 (germline): SGHDT, YYEEEE. Written as DNA, the CDR3 is TGTGCCAGCAGCTATGGTTGGGGGAACACCGGGGAGCTGTTTTTT. Its translation is CASSYGWGNTGELFF.

This chain connects TRBV15 to TRBJ2-1; 10 bases are shared with TRBD2. The CDR3 length is 17 residues. The ends lost 2 bases at V and 2 bases at J; junction bases unmatched: 6. The germline V gene encodes CDR1 LNHNV and CDR2 YYDKDF (reference sequence). CDR3 protein: CATSRRGLAETYNEQFF. CDR3 nucleotide sequence: TGTGCCACCAGCAGAAGAGGACTAGCGGAAACCTACAATGAGCAGTTCTTC. Together with reference TRBV15 and TRBJ2-1, the CDR3 gives the full variable domain: DAMVIQNPRYQVTQFGKPVTLSCSQTLNHNVMYWYQQKSSQAPKLLFHYYDKDFNNEADTPDNFQSRRPNTSFCFLDIRSPGLGDTAMYLCATSRRGLAETYNEQFFGPGTRLTVL.

The chain links TRBV29-1 to TRBJ1-2; D is uncertain. Germline assignment: CDR1 SQVTM and CDR2 ANQGSEA. Trimming took off 5 bases at V and 8 bases at J, with 18 bases between the two ends. This CDR3 contains 13 residues. CDR3 DNA: TGCAGCGTTTTCTCCGGTGACCGAGAGGGCTACACCTTC. Encoded protein: CSVFSGDREGYTF.

This clonotype was seen a handful of times. The genes are TRBV7-3 and TRBJ2-1; 8 nucleotides match TRBD2. The germline V gene has CDR1 SGHTA and CDR2 FQGTGA. The CDR3 extends over 16 amino acids. With 1 base clipped from V and 4 bases from J, the junction kept 6 bases outside the gene matches. The CDR3 is CASSLNPSGYYNEQFF. The CDR3, as DNA: TGTGCCAGCAGCTTAAATCCTAGCGGGTATTACAATGAGCAGTTCTTC.

This rearrangement joins TRBV7-9 to TRBJ1-1; the D is unclear. The CDR3 has 14 residues. From germline, CDR1 is SEHNR and CDR2 FQNEAQ (reference sequence). V shed 4 bases and J shed 0 bases, with 9 bases lying between them. DNA of the CDR3: TGTGCCAGCAGCTCGACAACAATGAACACTGAAGCTTTCTTT. It yields the protein CASSSTTMNTEAFF.

This clonotype was picked up a small number of times. This sequence joins TRBV7-3 and TRBJ2-3; 14 bases are shared with TRBD2. The CDR3 has 15 residues. The V gene's germline CDR1 is SGHTA and CDR2 FQGTGA. The trim removed 4 bases at V and 7 bases at J, leaving 4 bases unmatched. In DNA, the CDR3 is TGTGCCAGCAGCTCTGGGACTAGCGGGAGAAATACGCAGTATTTT. It translates to CASSSGTSGRNTQYF.

This clonotype was seen once. This sequence joins TRBV7-9 and TRBJ2-5; 9 positions agree with TRBD2. CDR1 is SEHNR and CDR2 is FQNEAQ in the germline V gene (reference sequence). The CDR3 contains 16 residues. J was trimmed by 2 bases and V by 3 bases; bases with no gene match: 7. The CDR3 region has the DNA TGTGCCAGCAGCTTTACTAGCGGGTTCCTTCAAGAGACCCAGTACTTC. Translated: CASSFTSGFLQETQYF.

The genes are TRBV12-3 or TRBV12-4 and TRBJ1-2; 7 bases fit TRBD1. The CDR3 is 15 residues long. J lost 4 bases, V lost 0 bases, and 5 bases had no gene match. The chain's CDR3 is CASSLAGRQGYGYTF. CDR3 sequence (DNA): TGTGCCAGCAGTTTAGCGGGAAGACAGGGCTATGGCTACACCTTC.

This clonotype turned up a few times. V and J are TRBV4-1 and TRBJ1-2, with TRBD1 identical over 7 bases. Unmatched junction bases numbered 11, after V lost 3 bases and J lost 7 bases. The V gene's germline CDR1 is MGHRA and CDR2 YSYEKL. The CDR3 runs 15 residues. The CDR3 DNA reads TGCGCCAGCAGCCAGGGACAGCTTATAGATCTTGGCTACACCTTC. Residues: CASSQGQLIDLGYTF.